These T cell receptor beta chains were read from a single sample in a study of T-cell reconstitution after alpha-beta-depleted transplantation in children. TCRdb re-analysed the PCR reads in MiXCR, keeping a single row per CDR3 protein. Seen here are 700,000 to 850,000 distinct CDR3 sequences, roughly 15% observed once, and the top ten hold approximately 4.5%. The sample here was PBMCs, mostly from graft donor cells, taken 360 days after TCRalphabeta/CD19-depleted stem cell transplant. The origin of the receptors is a male patient aged 10 to 17 who had a stem cell transplant for acute lymphoblastic leukemia, so the T cells may come from the graft donor. CDR3s include the opening cysteine and the closing phenylalanine or tryptophan. D genes are given only for firm matches. Expanded clones are given a class, and other clones once, few, many or no size at all.

J gene: TRBJ2-1; D gene: TRBD2; clone size: many; V gene: TRBV4-1; CDR3 protein: CASSHAWGGYNEQFF; CDR3 DNA: TGCGCCAGCAGCCATGCATGGGGGGGCTACAATGAGCAGTTCTTC
J gene: TRBJ2-7; D gene: TRBD2; clone size: -; V gene: TRBV20-1; CDR3 protein: CSARGAGLALREQYF; CDR3 DNA: TGCAGTGCTAGAGGGGCCGGACTAGCGCTACGCGAGCAGTACTTC
J gene: TRBJ2-2; D gene: TRBD1; clone size: few; V gene: TRBV3-1; CDR3 protein: CASSQDPQGAWTGELFF; CDR3 DNA: TGTGCCAGCAGCCAAGATCCGCAGGGGGCTTGGACCGGGGAGCTGTTTTTT
J gene: TRBJ2-2; D gene: -; clone size: few; V gene: TRBV7-2; CDR3 protein: CASSFNRGGTGPNTGELFF; CDR3 DNA: TGTGCCAGCAGCTTCAACAGGGGGGGGACGGGTCCAAACACCGGGGAGCTGTTTTTT
J gene: TRBJ2-7; D gene: -; clone size: -; V gene: TRBV4-1; CDR3 protein: CASSNQGPPYEQYF; CDR3 DNA: TGCGCCAGCAGTAACCAGGGCCCTCCCTACGAGCAGTACTTC
J gene: TRBJ2-7; D gene: TRBD2; clone size: few; V gene: TRBV7-8; CDR3 protein: CASTPLTSPTYEQYF; CDR3 DNA: TGTGCCAGCACCCCCTTGACTAGCCCGACCTACGAGCAGTACTTC
J gene: TRBJ2-1; D gene: TRBD2; clone size: -; V gene: TRBV3-1; CDR3 protein: CASSGTSGEDYEQFF; CDR3 DNA: TGTGCCAGCAGCGGTACTAGCGGGGAAGACTATGAGCAGTTCTTC
J gene: TRBJ2-3; D gene: -; clone size: -; V gene: TRBV6-5; CDR3 protein: CASSHGRRTDTQYF; CDR3 DNA: TGTGCCAGCAGTCACGGGAGACGCACAGATACGCAGTATTTT
J gene: TRBJ2-4; D gene: TRBD1; clone size: many; V gene: TRBV29-1; CDR3 protein: CSVRGQGTWGAKNIQYF; CDR3 DNA: TGCAGCGTTCGAGGACAGGGGACGTGGGGAGCCAAAAACATTCAGTACTTC
J gene: TRBJ1-5; D gene: -; clone size: few; V gene: TRBV6-1; CDR3 protein: CASSEPGGGNQPQHF; CDR3 DNA: TGTGCCAGCAGTGAACCGGGGGGCGGCAATCAGCCCCAGCATTTT
J gene: TRBJ2-7; D gene: TRBD2; clone size: -; V gene: TRBV20-1; CDR3 protein: CSASPKLAGPPGEQYF; CDR3 DNA: TGCAGTGCTAGCCCTAAACTAGCGGGACCACCGGGTGAGCAGTACTTC
J gene: TRBJ2-7; D gene: -; clone size: -; V gene: TRBV6-5; CDR3 protein: CASSYTGPHSNEQYF; CDR3 DNA: TGTGCCAGCAGTTACACCGGGCCCCACTCTAACGAGCAGTACTTC
J gene: TRBJ1-3; D gene: TRBD1; clone size: -; V gene: TRBV6-1; CDR3 protein: CASSQQSRTGGNTIYF; CDR3 DNA: TGTGCCAGCAGCCAACAATCACGGACAGGAGGAAACACCATATATTTT
J gene: TRBJ2-3; D gene: TRBD2; clone size: -; V gene: TRBV4-1; CDR3 protein: CASSPLGREAKDTQYF; CDR3 DNA: TGCGCCAGCAGCCCGCTGGGGCGGGAGGCGAAAGATACGCAGTATTTT
J gene: TRBJ1-2; D gene: -; clone size: few; V gene: TRBV11-1; CDR3 protein: CASSLSQGYYGYTF; CDR3 DNA: TGTGCCAGCAGCTTATCACAGGGTTACTATGGCTACACCTTC
J gene: TRBJ2-6; D gene: -; clone size: few; V gene: TRBV12-3/TRBV12-4; CDR3 protein: CASSFKVGAGAGANVLTF; CDR3 DNA: TGTGCCAGCAGTTTTAAGGTCGGGGCGGGTGCCGGGGCCAACGTCCTGACTTTC
J gene: TRBJ1-5; D gene: -; clone size: -; V gene: TRBV12-3/TRBV12-4; CDR3 protein: CASSWGGFSNQPQHF; CDR3 DNA: TGTGCCAGCAGTTGGGGAGGGTTTAGCAATCAGCCCCAGCATTTT
J gene: TRBJ2-7; D gene: -; clone size: few; V gene: TRBV12-3/TRBV12-4; CDR3 protein: CASSPLWGAYEQYF; CDR3 DNA: TGTGCCAGCAGTCCTTTATGGGGCGCTTACGAGCAGTACTTC
J gene: TRBJ2-7; D gene: TRBD2; clone size: few; V gene: TRBV7-8; CDR3 protein: CASSSPVGTTYWGSYEQYF; CDR3 DNA: TGTGCCAGCAGCTCCCCTGTGGGGACTACCTATTGGGGCTCCTACGAGCAGTACTTC
J gene: TRBJ2-5; D gene: TRBD1; clone size: -; V gene: TRBV20-1; CDR3 protein: CSAASGTGTEETQYF; CDR3 DNA: TGCAGTGCTGCCTCCGGGACAGGAACAGAAGAGACCCAGTACTTC
J gene: TRBJ2-5; D gene: -; clone size: -; V gene: TRBV11-2; CDR3 protein: CASSLHPAFRRTQYF; CDR3 DNA: TGTGCCAGCAGCTTACACCCGGCATTCCGTCGGACCCAGTACTTC
J gene: TRBJ1-2; D gene: -; clone size: -; V gene: TRBV4-1; CDR3 protein: CASSPTVLSYGYTF; CDR3 DNA: TGCGCCAGCAGCCCGACCGTTTTATCTTATGGCTACACCTTC
J gene: TRBJ2-2; D gene: TRBD2; clone size: many; V gene: TRBV11-2; CDR3 protein: CASSLELVAGGTGELFF; CDR3 DNA: TGTGCCAGCAGCTTAGAATTGGTGGCGGGGGGCACCGGGGAGCTGTTTTTT
J gene: TRBJ1-2; D gene: -; clone size: -; V gene: TRBV7-9; CDR3 protein: CASSLVGRGYGYTF; CDR3 DNA: TGTGCCAGCAGCTTAGTCGGCAGGGGCTATGGATACACCTTC
J gene: TRBJ2-6; D gene: -; clone size: many; V gene: TRBV29-1; CDR3 protein: CSVSQAGSGANVLTF; CDR3 DNA: TGCAGCGTCTCCCAGGCGGGCTCTGGGGCCAACGTCCTGACTTTC
J gene: TRBJ2-5; D gene: TRBD1; clone size: -; V gene: TRBV5-1; CDR3 protein: CASSSRQGPQETQYF; CDR3 DNA: TGCGCCAGCAGCTCACGACAGGGCCCTCAAGAGACCCAGTACTTC
J gene: TRBJ1-3; D gene: -; clone size: many; V gene: TRBV2; CDR3 protein: CASSARAGNTIYF; CDR3 DNA: TGTGCCAGCAGTGCCAGGGCTGGAAACACCATATATTTT
J gene: TRBJ2-5; D gene: TRBD2; clone size: -; V gene: TRBV2; CDR3 protein: CASSEGLAGVQETQYF; CDR3 DNA: TGTGCCAGCAGTGAAGGCCTAGCGGGTGTACAAGAGACCCAGTACTTC
J gene: TRBJ2-2; D gene: TRBD2; clone size: many; V gene: TRBV9; CDR3 protein: CASSVLADGELFF; CDR3 DNA: TGTGCCAGCAGCGTTCTAGCGGACGGGGAGCTGTTTTTT
J gene: TRBJ2-1; D gene: TRBD2; clone size: few; V gene: TRBV11-2; CDR3 protein: CASSPNGRLAGGNNEQFF; CDR3 DNA: TGTGCCAGCAGCCCGAACGGCCGACTAGCGGGAGGGAACAATGAGCAGTTCTTC
J gene: TRBJ2-7; D gene: -; clone size: -; V gene: TRBV11-1; CDR3 protein: CASSWRGGPYEQYF; CDR3 DNA: TGTGCCAGCTCTTGGAGGGGAGGTCCCTACGAGCAGTACTTC
J gene: TRBJ1-3; D gene: -; clone size: -; V gene: TRBV24-1; CDR3 protein: CATGTGGSGNTIYF; CDR3 DNA: TGTGCCACCGGTACCGGGGGGTCTGGAAACACCATATATTTT
J gene: TRBJ2-4; D gene: -; clone size: -; V gene: TRBV6-5; CDR3 protein: CASSYPEGNLAKNIQYF; CDR3 DNA: TGTGCCAGCAGCTACCCCGAAGGCAACTTAGCCAAAAACATTCAGTACTTC
J gene: TRBJ2-1; D gene: -; clone size: -; V gene: TRBV5-6; CDR3 protein: CASSLRQLEQFF; CDR3 DNA: TGTGCCAGCAGCTTGAGGCAACTTGAGCAGTTCTTC
J gene: TRBJ2-3; D gene: -; clone size: -; V gene: TRBV12-3/TRBV12-4; CDR3 protein: CASRTATGDYTDTQYF; CDR3 DNA: TGTGCCAGCAGGACGGCGACAGGGGACTACACAGATACGCAGTATTTT
J gene: TRBJ2-7; D gene: -; clone size: many; V gene: TRBV7-8; CDR3 protein: CASSLRSYSYEQYF; CDR3 DNA: TGTGCCAGCAGCTTACGCTCGTACTCCTACGAGCAGTACTTC
J gene: TRBJ2-3; D gene: TRBD2; clone size: -; V gene: TRBV7-2; CDR3 protein: CASSLSGRAPDTQYF; CDR3 DNA: TGTGCCAGCAGCTTAAGCGGGAGGGCCCCAGATACGCAGTATTTT
J gene: TRBJ1-1; D gene: -; clone size: -; V gene: TRBV29-1; CDR3 protein: CSVELWGTEAFF; CDR3 DNA: TGCAGCGTTGAGCTGTGGGGCACTGAAGCTTTCTTT
J gene: TRBJ2-1; D gene: -; clone size: few; V gene: TRBV5-1; CDR3 protein: CASSFFPDSPGEQFF; CDR3 DNA: TGCGCCAGCAGCTTTTTCCCGGACAGCCCAGGTGAGCAGTTCTTC
J gene: TRBJ2-7; D gene: -; clone size: few; V gene: TRBV3-1; CDR3 protein: CASSHSNSGGPYEQYF; CDR3 DNA: TGTGCCAGCAGCCATTCAAACTCCGGGGGACCCTACGAGCAGTACTTC
J gene: TRBJ2-6; D gene: TRBD2; clone size: -; V gene: TRBV27; CDR3 protein: CASSFAAGAGANVLTF; CDR3 DNA: TGTGCCAGCAGTTTTGCTGCGGGGGCTGGGGCCAACGTCCTGACTTTC
J gene: TRBJ1-2; D gene: -; clone size: few; V gene: TRBV19; CDR3 protein: CASSVGRYGYTF; CDR3 DNA: TGTGCCAGTAGTGTGGGAAGGTATGGCTACACCTTC
J gene: TRBJ1-2; D gene: -; clone size: -; V gene: TRBV20-1; CDR3 protein: CSAKDSLLNYGYTF; CDR3 DNA: TGCAGTGCTAAGGACAGTCTATTGAACTATGGCTACACCTTC
J gene: TRBJ2-1; D gene: TRBD2; clone size: few; V gene: TRBV6-2/TRBV6-3; CDR3 protein: CASSWLAEAFGQFF; CDR3 DNA: TGTGCCAGCAGTTGGCTAGCGGAGGCTTTTGGGCAGTTCTTC
J gene: TRBJ2-1; D gene: -; clone size: -; V gene: TRBV9; CDR3 protein: CASSVGPPGYNEQFF; CDR3 DNA: TGTGCCAGCAGCGTAGGACCGCCGGGGTACAATGAGCAGTTCTTC
J gene: TRBJ2-1; D gene: -; clone size: many; V gene: TRBV20-1; CDR3 protein: CSARANEQFF; CDR3 DNA: TGCAGTGCTAGGGCCAATGAGCAGTTCTTC
J gene: TRBJ2-7; D gene: TRBD2; clone size: -; V gene: TRBV20-1; CDR3 protein: CSARGAGGPYEQYF; CDR3 DNA: TGCAGTGCGCGTGGAGCGGGAGGGCCTTACGAGCAGTACTTC
J gene: TRBJ2-7; D gene: TRBD1; clone size: -; V gene: TRBV6-5; CDR3 protein: CASSYTGQPSSYEQYF; CDR3 DNA: TGTGCCAGCAGTTACACGGGACAGCCTAGCTCCTACGAGCAGTACTTC
J gene: TRBJ2-7; D gene: -; clone size: -; V gene: TRBV27; CDR3 protein: CATTMGGFSYEQYF; CDR3 DNA: TGTGCCACCACGATGGGGGGCTTCTCCTACGAGCAGTACTTC